The 21 T cell receptor beta chains presented below share a single source sample, sequenced in a study of post-analysis software for immune sequencing data. General observations from the study: Among five TRBV segments more frequent in patients than controls were TRBV5-6, TRBV5-1 and TRBV20-1.

The authors incorporated unique molecular identifiers into the TCR beta cDNA libraries. From the PCR reads, TCRdb called clonotypes with MiXCR, one entry per CDR3 protein. The table has about 400,000 distinct CDR3 sequences, roughly 36% seen once; the top ten hold around 15%. Antigen specificity for these receptors is unknown. Sequencing input: blood. Every receptor here comes from a girl aged 10-17 years with multiple sclerosis.

V gene TRBV6-6 combines with J gene TRBJ2-1; D gene ambiguous. The CDR3 contains 9 residues. CDR1 and CDR2 (germline): MNHNY, SVGAGI (reference sequence). Trimming took 8 bases from V and 9 from J, leaving 5 bases between them. The CDR3 spells CASGVEQFF. The CDR3 nucleotides are TGTGCCAGCGGGGTTGAGCAGTTCTTC.

The chain combines TRBV27 with TRBJ2-7, with TRBD1 identical over 7 bases. This CDR3 region has 15 residues. V trimming: 5 bases; J trimming: 3 bases; junction bases outside the gene matches: 10. Germline-derived CDR1 and CDR2 are MNHEY and SMNVEV (reference sequence). The CDR3 nucleotides read TGTGCCAGCAGTCAAGGGACAGCTCTCTTCTACGAGCAGTACTTC. Translation gives CASSQGTALFYEQYF.

This clonotype was seen only a few times. The chain recombines TRBV29-1 with TRBJ2-2; a possible D gene is TRBD1 (5 bases). The CDR3 is made up of 14 amino acids. Germline V lookup: CDR1 SQVTM, CDR2 ANQGSEA. V was pared by 5 bases and J by 3 bases, with 13 bases between. The CDR3 sequence is CSVYGREDTGELFF. The CDR3, as DNA: TGCAGCGTTTACGGCAGGGAAGACACCGGGGAGCTGTTTTTT.

CDR3 region: CSARPPGAPGETQYF. CDR3 nucleotides: TGCAGTGCTAGACCCCCTGGGGCTCCTGGGGAGACCCAGTACTTC. The J gene is TRBJ2-5, the V gene TRBV20-1; a possible D gene is TRBD1 (5 bases). The CDR3 has 15 residues. Looked up from germline, CDR1 is DFQATT and CDR2 is SNEGSKA (reference sequence). V lost 2 bases to trimming and J lost 5 bases, with 18 bases between them.

The table lists this clonotype with a few counts. This chain joins TRBV29-1 and TRBJ1-2, with D possibly matching TRBD1 (6 bases). CDR1 and CDR2 (germline): SQVTM, ANQGSEA. The CDR3 covers 14 residues. Deletions cut 5 bases from V and 9 bases from J, with 22 bases between. CDR3 nucleotides: TGCAGCGTTACAGCCCGGGGGGCCAGCTCGCGCTACACCTTC. Its translation is CSVTARGASSRYTF. The complete variable domain, with remaining parts taken from reference TRBV29-1 and TRBJ1-2, reads SAVISQKPSRDICQRGTSLTIQCQVDSQVTMMFWYRQQPGQSLTLIATANQGSEATYESGFVIDKFPISRPNLTFSTLTVSNMSPEDSSIYLCSVTARGASSRYTFGSGTRLTVV.

The rearrangement links TRBV6-6 to TRBJ1-1; D remains ambiguous. Per the germline V gene, CDR1 is MNHNY and CDR2 is SVGAGI (reference sequence). CDR3 size: 12 residues. V was trimmed by 5 bases and J by 5 bases, leaving 9 bases between them. The CDR3: CASSPPGTEAFF. The CDR3 region has the DNA TGTGCCAGCAGTCCTCCCGGGACTGAAGCTTTCTTT.

The chain employs TRBV4-2 and TRBJ1-5; D is perhaps TRBD1 (5 bases). The V gene lost 1 base and the J gene lost 7 bases, with 11 bases spanning the gap. The germline CDR1 and CDR2 sequences are LGHNA and YNFKEQ. The CDR3 is 14 residues long. The CDR3 nucleotides read TGTGCCAGCAGCCAAGGAGGGGCCCAGCAGCCCCAGCATTTT. This codes for CASSQGGAQQPQHF.

This chain links TRBV9 with TRBJ2-3; the match to TRBD2 covers 7 bases. Germline CDR1 SGDLS, CDR2 YYNGEE. V lost 2 bases, J lost 3 bases, and 6 bases stayed unmatched. CDR3 size: 15 residues. For the CDR3, the DNA is TGTGCCAGCAGCGTCCGGGGGGACGGGACAGATACGCAGTATTTT. Its protein product is CASSVRGDGTDTQYF.

This clonotype has a count of ten or more. The chain carries TRBV5-1 and TRBJ2-7; 10 bases are shared with TRBD1. From germline, CDR1 is SGHRS and CDR2 YFSETQ. This CDR3 region has 19 residues. V trimming: 1 base; J trimming: 4 bases; junction bases outside the gene matches: 17. CDR3 sequence (DNA): TGCGCCAGCAGCTTGCCCTCGACAGGGGGCTCCCTCAAGCGATACGAGCAGTACTTC. Amino acid sequence: CASSLPSTGGSLKRYEQYF.

The genes are TRBV6-5 and TRBJ1-2, with D perhaps matching TRBD1 (6 bases). Trimming shortened V by 5 bases and J by 8 bases, and 18 bases separated the two germline ends. From germline, CDR1 is MNHEY and CDR2 SVGAGI. This CDR3 has 14 residues. CDR3 in DNA: TGTGCCAGCAGTCGTACACAGGGACTAGGAGGCTACACCTTC. Protein product: CASSRTQGLGGYTF.

This clonotype was counted many times. The CDR3: CASSRSGGYNEQFF. The CDR3 region has the DNA TGTGCCAGCAGCCGGTCAGGGGGGTACAATGAGCAGTTCTTC. The chain carries TRBV11-3 and TRBJ2-1; possible D gene TRBD1, 7 bases. Germline lookup yields CDR1 SGHNT and CDR2 YENEEA. The length of the CDR3 is 14 residues. V lost 5 bases and J 4 bases, leaving 12 bases between the germline ends.

This chain uses TRBV18 with TRBJ2-5; D assignment may be TRBD1 or TRBD2 (5 bases each). The CDR3 is 16 residues long. The germline CDR1 and CDR2 sequences are KGHSH and LQKENI. V was pared by 6 bases and J by 1 base, with 18 bases between. The CDR3 DNA is TGTGCCAGCTCCCGAGGGGCACCTAAGGGCCAAGAGACCCAGTACTTC. Translation gives CASSRGAPKGQETQYF.

J is TRBJ2-3 and V is TRBV24-1, with D unclear. This CDR3 contains 14 residues. The germline gives CDR1 KGHDR, CDR2 SFDVKD. V was shortened by 4 bases and J by 0 bases, with 7 bases between the two germline ends. The CDR3 DNA is TGTGCCACCAGTGACCCACAGAGCACAGATACGCAGTATTTT. Amino acid sequence: CATSDPQSTDTQYF.

The chain has TRBV10-3 and TRBJ2-3; 7 nucleotides align to TRBD1. In germline, CDR1 is ENHRY, CDR2 SYGVKD. The CDR3 consists of 14 residues. After removal of 9 bases from V and 0 bases from J, the junction contained 6 bases not matched to a gene. In DNA form, the CDR3 reads TGTGCCATGGGGACAGATCCTAGCACAGATACGCAGTATTTT. It specifies CAMGTDPSTDTQYF.

V usage is TRBV7-9 and J usage is TRBJ2-5; 8 bases fit TRBD1. V shed 10 bases, J shed 5 bases, and the junction held 15 bases outside the gene matches. This CDR3 comprises 15 residues. From germline, CDR1 is SEHNR and CDR2 FQNEAQ (reference sequence). The CDR3 DNA reads as TGTGCCACTCTACGGACAGGGCGCAACGGCGAGACCCAGTACTTC. This codes for CATLRTGRNGETQYF. Full variable domain (rest looked up from reference TRBV7-9 and TRBJ2-5): DTGVSQNPRHKITKRGQNVTFRCDPISEHNRLYWYRQTLGQGPEFLTYFQNEAQLEKSRLLSDRFSAERPKGSFSTLEIQRTEQGDSAMYLCATLRTGRNGETQYFGPGTRLLVL.

The chain is built from TRBV12-3 or TRBV12-4 and TRBJ2-7; no clear D gene. CDR3 length: 13 residues. Trimming stripped 3 bases from V and 2 bases from J, with 8 bases between. CDR3 loop: CASSFRSAYEQYF. CDR3 in DNA: TGTGCCAGCAGTTTCCGATCCGCCTACGAGCAGTACTTC.

This sequence joins TRBV29-1 and TRBJ2-3; 9 bases are a match to TRBD1. Trimming took 7 bases from V and 4 from J; bases not matched to a gene: 6. Germline loops: CDR1 SQVTM, CDR2 ANQGSEA. CDR3 length: 13 amino acids. The CDR3 nucleotides read TGCAGCGCCGAGGGACAGGGCGCAGATACGCAGTATTTT. Translation gives CSAEGQGADTQYF.

This chain joins TRBV4-1 and TRBJ2-5; unclear D gene. In germline, CDR1 is MGHRA, CDR2 YSYEKL. The CDR3 has 15 residues. Trimming shortened V by 4 bases and J by 2 bases, and 14 bases separated the two germline ends. This chain's CDR3 is CASSRRPTLQETQYF. The DNA for the CDR3 is TGCGCCAGCAGCCGGCGCCCGACACTACAAGAGACCCAGTACTTC.

This clonotype appeared a few times. The chain's CDR3 is CASSQGYTDREQYF. The CDR3 DNA follows: TGCGCCAGCAGCCAAGGCTATACCGATCGCGAGCAGTACTTC. This chain links TRBV4-3 with TRBJ2-7; D ambiguous. V was shortened by 1 base and J by 6 bases, with 13 bases between the two germline ends. CDR1 and CDR2 from the germline V gene are LGHNA and YSLEER. This CDR3 comprises 14 residues.

Only one count was recorded for this clonotype. Compared with germline, one end of the junction differs, possibly owing to a read error. The chain is built from TRBV24-1 and TRBJ2-1, with D possibly being TRBD1 or TRBD2 (5 bases each). Germline values: CDR1 KGHDR, CDR2 SFDVKD. The CDR3 is 16 residues long. The CDR3 DNA is TGTGCCGCCAGTGATTCTACCGGGACGGCTTACAATGAGCAGTTCTTC. It yields the protein CAASDSTGTAYNEQFF.

The rearrangement uses TRBV12-3 or TRBV12-4 and TRBJ1-2, with TRBD1 matching 7 bases. The CDR3 extends over 14 amino acids. Unmatched junction bases numbered 7, after V lost 6 bases and J lost 3 bases. The CDR3 loop is CASRQTGIHYGYTF. In nucleotides, the CDR3 is TGTGCCAGCAGGCAGACAGGGATTCACTATGGCTACACCTTC.